The sample holds a few counts of the clone carrying this T cell receptor beta chain. No antigen is known for it. Genomic DNA from each subset was divided evenly over several immunoSEQ plates. On sorted subsets, replicate PCRs used about 200 ng DNA, or some 27,000 T cell genomes. Repertoires were generated with immunoSEQ multiplex PCR, while TCRdb's copy carries only in-frame clones and drops some. This repertoire shows roughly 2.5 million clones, more than 80% found once; its top ten account for about 0.13%. The data are from a study of shared clonotypes between healthy human individuals. Study-level information: The study enrolled a couple of women and a few men aged 18 to 49. Study outcomes and limitations: Of the naive CD4 clonotypes, around 5.2% were shared across a handful of donors.

CDR3 length: 14 amino acids. The V end was cut by 4 bases, the J end by 3 bases, with 13 bases between. The germline V gene has CDR1 SGHRS and CDR2 YFSETQ. Sequencing was performed on naive CD4+ T cells sorted from blood. Subset: CD45RA+ positively selected. V and J are TRBV5-1 and TRBJ1-2; D might be TRBD1 (6 bases). This receptor was identified in a man between 18 and 29 years old in good health. CDR3 residues: CASSTGISDYGYTF. For the CDR3, the DNA is TGCGCCAGCAGCACAGGGATTTCAGACTATGGCTACACCTTC.